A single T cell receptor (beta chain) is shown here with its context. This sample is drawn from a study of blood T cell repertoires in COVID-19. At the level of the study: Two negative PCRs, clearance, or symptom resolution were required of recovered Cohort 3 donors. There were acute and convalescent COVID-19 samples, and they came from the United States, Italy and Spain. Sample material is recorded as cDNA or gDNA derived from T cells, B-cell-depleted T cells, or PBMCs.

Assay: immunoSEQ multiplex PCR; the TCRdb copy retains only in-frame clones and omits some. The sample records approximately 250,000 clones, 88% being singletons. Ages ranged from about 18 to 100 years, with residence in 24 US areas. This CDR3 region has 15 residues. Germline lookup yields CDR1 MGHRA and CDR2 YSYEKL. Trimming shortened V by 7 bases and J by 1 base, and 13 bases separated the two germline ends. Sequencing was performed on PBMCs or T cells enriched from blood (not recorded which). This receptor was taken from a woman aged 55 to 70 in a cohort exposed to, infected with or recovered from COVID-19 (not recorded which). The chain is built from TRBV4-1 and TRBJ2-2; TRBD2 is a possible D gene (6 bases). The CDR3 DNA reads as TGCGCCAGCAATCTAGTGGGAGGGAACACCGGGGAGCTGTTTTTT. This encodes CASNLVGGNTGELFF.